A selection of T cell receptor beta chains follows, all from one sample in a study of shared clonotypes between healthy human individuals. The method was immunoSEQ multiplex PCR; TCRdb's version includes in-frame clones alone and lacks a portion of them. The table has 550,000 to 600,000 clones, roughly 98% seen once; the top ten hold roughly 0.29%. The sequenced material came from naive CD8+ T cells sorted from blood. These receptors originate from a man aged 30 to 39 in good health. Each CDR3 is given with its conserved first and last residue. Each record gives: V gene, CDR3 protein.

V gene: TRBV30; CDR3 protein: CAWSDTGAGTEAFF
V gene: TRBV10-1; CDR3 protein: CASSTGLAGHAGELFF
V gene: TRBV27; CDR3 protein: CASSLRRSSTDTQYF
V gene: TRBV11-2; CDR3 protein: CATNPNTDTQYF
V gene: TRBV21-1; CDR3 protein: CASTQPLAGRTDTQYF
V gene: TRBV7-6; CDR3 protein: CASSIGPTSGVSTDTQYF
V gene: TRBV7-8; CDR3 protein: CASSLGAGDEQFF
V gene: TRBV7-9; CDR3 protein: CASSLAQGSTDTQYF
V gene: TRBV5-5; CDR3 protein: CASRFKGATNTEAFF
V gene: TRBV28; CDR3 protein: CASSRRLTRNYGYTF
V gene: TRBV7-6; CDR3 protein: CASSPGRSYEQYF
V gene: TRBV28; CDR3 protein: CASSITQGQGDGYTF
V gene: TRBV27; CDR3 protein: CASSLGLPLTDTQYF
V gene: TRBV6-1; CDR3 protein: CASRGGTYEQYF
V gene: TRBV18; CDR3 protein: CASSPPRDRDYEQYF
V gene: TRBV4-1; CDR3 protein: CASSQGTSGSGETQYF
V gene: TRBV7-9; CDR3 protein: CASSFRDRDRDSGANVLTF
V gene: TRBV5-1; CDR3 protein: CASRGTGKDEQYF
V gene: TRBV11-2; CDR3 protein: CASSLNGRSLEETQYF
V gene: TRBV5-1; CDR3 protein: CASSPDLQGSEQYF
V gene: TRBV29-1; CDR3 protein: CSVGRTSGRANEQFF
V gene: TRBV19; CDR3 protein: CASSVGSWLYTF
V gene: TRBV27; CDR3 protein: CASSIPGVEAFF
V gene: TRBV2; CDR3 protein: CASREGVGNQPQHF
V gene: TRBV5-1; CDR3 protein: CASSSHPIKTAGEQYF
V gene: TRBV4-3; CDR3 protein: CASSPRLAGAGEQYF
V gene: TRBV7-9; CDR3 protein: CASSPETGRFSYEQYF
V gene: TRBV29-1; CDR3 protein: CSVERLANTEAFF
V gene: TRBV7-6; CDR3 protein: CASSLASLFGYQETQYF
V gene: TRBV4-3; CDR3 protein: CASSYDHGGYNEQFF
V gene: TRBV30; CDR3 protein: CASRFRDDRYSNQPQHF
V gene: TRBV4-1; CDR3 protein: CASSQEPGLAAEQYF
V gene: TRBV19; CDR3 protein: CASIKIDGGSEKLFF
V gene: TRBV27; CDR3 protein: CASRRTGSSYNEQFF
V gene: TRBV29-1; CDR3 protein: CSVRSGRTYEQYF
V gene: TRBV29-1; CDR3 protein: CSVEDVVTGTVDTQYF
V gene: TRBV29-1; CDR3 protein: CSVEDRGYGYTF
V gene: TRBV4-1; CDR3 protein: CASSYTSNYGYTF
V gene: TRBV10-1; CDR3 protein: CASSADLGTDTQYF
V gene: TRBV7-9; CDR3 protein: CASSLGDSYEQYF
V gene: TRBV18; CDR3 protein: CASSPQESSYEQYF
V gene: TRBV14; CDR3 protein: CASSYRRGTLYNEQFF
V gene: TRBV14; CDR3 protein: CASSQVAGATYEQYF
V gene: TRBV4-2; CDR3 protein: CASSQEAAATNYGYTF
V gene: TRBV10-3; CDR3 protein: CAISESIIYEQYF
V gene: TRBV27; CDR3 protein: CASSLLGGHPYEQYF
V gene: TRBV29-1; CDR3 protein: CSAPELTTGELFF
V gene: TRBV25-1; CDR3 protein: CASSDSASGGGNEQFF
V gene: TRBV14; CDR3 protein: CASSSQGSSYEQYF
V gene: TRBV15; CDR3 protein: CATSRGRGANEQFF
V gene: TRBV6-6; CDR3 protein: CASRSGVADNEKLFF